These 31 T cell receptor beta chains originate from one sample sequenced in a study of blood T cell repertoires in COVID-19 (dated by TCRdb to the early 2020s). Preparation of the library involved the immunoSEQ multiplex PCR assay. The clones in this table, taken by TCRdb from immuneACCESS, are in-frame only. Not every clone is retained; where verified, under half of the shortfall comes from an unresolved V gene, and the cause of the rest is unknown. The table for this sample lists 65,000 to 75,000 clones; about four fifths of them were counted only once. Roughly 21% of the sample lies in the top ten. The specimen was peripheral blood. The receptor set was obtained from a man aged 70 or older with acute or convalescent COVID-19.

J is TRBJ2-2 and V is TRBV27; 11 nucleotides agree with TRBD2. CDR1 and CDR2 from the germline V gene are MNHEY and SMNVEV (reference sequence). CDR3 size: 18 residues. Trimming took 3 bases from V and 6 from J; bases not matched to a gene: 12. The CDR3 reads CASSLNGLAGGGAGELFF. CDR3 DNA: TGTGCCAGCAGTTTGAACGGCCTAGCGGGAGGCGGGGCCGGGGAGCTGTTTTTT.

J is TRBJ2-5 and V is TRBV28; 10 positions agree with TRBD2. The CDR3 is 15 amino acids. Germline CDR1 is MDHEN and CDR2 is SYDVKM. Trimming removed 5 bases from V and 6 bases from J; junction bases left unmatched: 9. The CDR3 DNA is TGTGCCAGCAGTCCCGGTGGTAGCGGGAGGCAGACCCAGTACTTC. This gives the protein CASSPGGSGRQTQYF.

This clone was seen only a few times. The chain joins TRBV15 to TRBJ2-5; D gene unclear. V shed 0 bases and J shed 2 bases, with 10 bases lying between them. Germline V gene sequence: CDR1 LNHNV, CDR2 YYDKDF (reference sequence). This CDR3 region has 15 residues. The CDR3, as DNA: TGTGCCACCAGCAGAGATACGACACCGCAAGAGACCCAGTACTTC. This encodes CATSRDTTPQETQYF.

The chain recombines TRBV2 with TRBJ1-5; no definite D call. The germline CDR1 and CDR2 sequences are SNHLY and FYNNEI. The CDR3 loop spans 17 amino acids. V gave up 6 bases and J gave up 0 bases, with 18 bases separating them. In DNA form, the CDR3 reads TGTGCCAGCAGCCCCTCGCGCCAGACTATTAGCAATCAGCCCCAGCATTTT. Amino acids: CASSPSRQTISNQPQHF.

The V call is TRBV5-1, the J call TRBJ2-4, with TRBD2 matching 10 bases. V lost 3 bases, J lost 1 base, and 1 base stayed unmatched. The CDR3 consists of 15 residues. Germline CDR1 reads SGHRS; CDR2 reads YFSETQ. The DNA of the CDR3 is TGCGCCAGCAGCTGGACTAGCGGCGCCAAAAACATTCAGTACTTC. As protein: CASSWTSGAKNIQYF. Full variable domain (missing parts from reference TRBV5-1 and TRBJ2-4): KAGVTQTPRYLIKTRGQQVTLSCSPISGHRSVSWYQQTPGQGLQFLFEYFSETQRNKGNFPGRFSGRQFSNSRSEMNVSTLELGDSALYLCASSWTSGAKNIQYFGAGTRLSVL.

V gene TRBV28 combines with J gene TRBJ2-5; 9 bases are a match to TRBD1. The V and J ends lost 7 bases and 5 bases, in that order; junction bases with no gene match: 11. The germline V gene encodes CDR1 MDHEN and CDR2 SYDVKM. The CDR3 loop spans 15 amino acids. The CDR3 here is CASIPGQGGRETQYF. CDR3 in DNA: TGTGCCAGCATCCCGGGACAGGGAGGTAGGGAGACCCAGTACTTC.

The V gene is TRBV6-2 or TRBV6-3, the J gene TRBJ2-1, with D perhaps TRBD2 (5 bases). The CDR3 extends over 13 amino acids. Trimming removed 6 bases from V and 4 bases from J, with 10 bases in between. Germline V gene data show CDR1 as MNHEY and CDR2 as SVGEGT. In nucleotides, the CDR3 is TGTGCCAGCAGCCTGGACTCGTACAATGAGCAGTTCTTC. Translating gives CASSLDSYNEQFF.

This chain uses TRBV5-6 with TRBJ1-5; 9 nucleotides align to TRBD1. The CDR3 runs to 16 residues. Germline lookup yields CDR1 SGHDT and CDR2 YYEEEE. V gave up 2 bases and J gave up 6 bases; unmatched junction bases: 9. The CDR3 sequence: CASSFWGTGSFQPQHF. As DNA, the CDR3 is TGTGCCAGCAGCTTTTGGGGGACAGGGTCTTTTCAGCCCCAGCATTTT.

J is TRBJ2-5 and V is TRBV5-1; 11 bases match TRBD1. V gave up 3 bases and J gave up 0 bases; unmatched junction bases: 10. The CDR3 runs 18 residues. The germline V gene has CDR1 SGHRS and CDR2 YFSETQ. The CDR3 region is CASSSGQGANQYQETQYF. The CDR3 DNA sequence: TGCGCCAGCAGCTCTGGACAGGGGGCAAATCAGTACCAAGAGACCCAGTACTTC.

The chain recombines TRBV13 with TRBJ1-4; the D is unclear. Per the germline V gene, CDR1 is PRHDT and CDR2 is FYEKMQ (reference sequence). This CDR3 has 15 amino acids. Trimming took 5 bases from V and 0 from J, leaving 10 bases between them. The CDR3 DNA sequence: TGTGCCAGCAGCCCCCCCGGAGCAACTAATGAAAAACTGTTTTTT. Translation: CASSPPGATNEKLFF.

This rearrangement joins TRBV11-3 to TRBJ2-1, with TRBD2 matching over 12 bases. The CDR3 extends over 16 amino acids. Germline V gene sequence: CDR1 SGHNT, CDR2 YENEEA. Losses at the gene ends were 6 bases for V and 3 bases for J; bases not matched to a gene: 6. The CDR3 region is CASSFGTSGYYNEQFF. Here the CDR3 DNA reads TGTGCCAGCAGTTTTGGGACTAGCGGGTACTACAATGAGCAGTTCTTC.

This clone was found once. The chain has TRBV4-1 and TRBJ2-3; the match to TRBD2 covers 14 bases. CDR3 length: 21 amino acids. Germline-derived CDR1 and CDR2 are MGHRA and YSYEKL. Germline trimming cut 1 base from V and 6 bases from J; bases unmatched to any gene: 18. The CDR3 region is CASSQVALRPGTSGSGDTQYF. The CDR3 DNA sequence: TGCGCCAGCAGCCAAGTTGCACTTCGACCTGGGACTAGCGGGAGTGGGGATACGCAGTATTTT.

The chain is built from TRBV7-9 and TRBJ1-3, with D perhaps matching TRBD1 (5 bases). CDR3 length: 15 amino acids. V lost 4 bases and J lost 0, with 10 bases in between. From germline, CDR1 is SEHNR and CDR2 FQNEAQ (reference sequence). The CDR3 loop is CASSSQVPSGNTIYF. The CDR3 bases are TGTGCCAGCAGCTCACAGGTCCCCTCTGGAAACACCATATATTTT.

The V and J genes are TRBV28 and TRBJ2-1, with D maybe TRBD2 (6 bases). V was pared by 4 bases and J by 5 bases, with 15 bases between. Germline CDR1 is MDHEN and CDR2 is SYDVKM. The CDR3 is 15 amino acids. As DNA, the CDR3 is TGTGCCAGCAGTTCAAACGTTGGGACTCACAATGAGCAGTTCTTC. As protein: CASSSNVGTHNEQFF. The complete variable domain, with remaining parts taken from reference TRBV28 and TRBJ2-1, reads DVKVTQSSRYLVKRTGEKVFLECVQDMDHENMFWYRQDPGLGLRLIYFSYDVKMKEKGDIPEGYSVSREKKERFSLILESASTNQTSMYLCASSSNVGTHNEQFFGPGTRLTVL.

This rearrangement joins TRBV6-5 to TRBJ2-7; 9 bases fit TRBD1. V shed 7 bases and J 4 bases; nucleotides not matched to a gene: 5. CDR3 length: 13 amino acids. Germline CDR1 reads MNHEY; CDR2 reads SVGAGI. The CDR3 coding sequence is TGTGCCAGCAAGCCGGGACAGGGATACGAGCAGTACTTC. Amino acid sequence: CASKPGQGYEQYF.

This clone was seen once. J is TRBJ2-7 and V is TRBV6-6; the match to TRBD2 covers 8 bases. The CDR3 runs 13 residues. CDR1 is MNHNY and CDR2 is SVGAGI in the germline V gene (reference sequence). V shed 6 bases and J 7 bases; nucleotides not matched to a gene: 8. The CDR3 bases are TGTGCCAGCAGCGGGAGGGCCCCGGGGGAGCAGTACTTC. Amino acid sequence: CASSGRAPGEQYF.

The V and J genes are TRBV6-6 and TRBJ2-1; tentative D call: TRBD2 (5 bases). Germline V CDR1 and CDR2: MNHNY, SVGAGI (reference sequence). The ends were cut back, 2 bases at V and 0 bases at J, with 11 bases in the middle. CDR3 length: 16 amino acids. In DNA form, the CDR3 reads TGTGCCAGCAGTTACCTAGCCGAGTCCTCCTACAATGAGCAGTTCTTC. Translated, it gives CASSYLAESSYNEQFF.

The sample holds a few counts of this clone. J is TRBJ2-7 and V is TRBV28; 11 positions match TRBD1. The CDR3 has 18 amino acids. CDR1 is MDHEN and CDR2 is SYDVKM in the germline V gene. Trimming removed 7 bases from V and 3 bases from J; junction bases left unmatched: 17. The CDR3 here is CASNTPPRTGGLYYEQYF. The CDR3, as DNA: TGTGCCAGCAATACACCACCTAGGACAGGGGGCCTTTACTACGAGCAGTACTTC.

This clone was counted between two and nine times. V gene TRBV6-5 combines with J gene TRBJ2-2, with TRBD1 matching over 9 bases. This CDR3 has 13 residues. CDR1 MNHEY and CDR2 SVGAGI come from the germline V gene. The V gene end was trimmed by 11 bases and the J gene end by 7 bases; junction bases not matched to a gene: 8. The CDR3 loop is CAGGTGSVGELFF. The CDR3 DNA sequence: TGTGCCGGAGGGACAGGGAGCGTCGGGGAGCTGTTTTTT.

V is TRBV6-5 and J is TRBJ1-2, with D unresolved. The CDR3 is 12 amino acids. Germline loops: CDR1 MNHEY, CDR2 SVGAGI. Trimming shortened V by 6 bases and J by 4 bases, and 9 bases separated the two germline ends. Here the CDR3 DNA reads TGTGCCAGCAGGAGGGAAGCCTATGGCTACACCTTC. It encodes CASRREAYGYTF.

This chain uses TRBV28 with TRBJ1-3; 9 bases are a match to TRBD1. This CDR3 spans 22 amino acids. The junction had 24 bases not matched to a gene; V was cut back by 5 bases and J by 1 base. Germline loops: CDR1 MDHEN, CDR2 SYDVKM. The CDR3 nucleotides read TGTGCCAGCAGTGTCACGCCCGGGACAGGGAAATCCATAACGCTTTCTGGAAACACCATATATTTT. Translated: CASSVTPGTGKSITLSGNTIYF.

This chain connects TRBV18 to TRBJ2-7, with D maybe TRBD2 (6 bases). This CDR3 has 16 residues. Per germline, CDR1 KGHSH and CDR2 LQKENI. V lost 3 bases, J lost 1 base, and 16 bases lay in between. CDR3 in amino acids: CASSPRLAGRSYEQYF. The DNA of the CDR3 is TGTGCCAGCTCACCCCGGTTGGCAGGGAGGTCCTACGAGCAGTACTTC.

This chain connects TRBV21-1 to TRBJ2-5; TRBD2, the table's D call, was not compared with the DNA. TRBV21-1 is marked as a pseudogene. The CDR3 totals 12 residues. The CDR3 nucleotides are TGTGCCAGCAGCAAAGCCGGGGAGACCCAGTACTTC. It codes for CASSKAGETQYF.

This clone came up a few times. The chain is built from TRBV28 and TRBJ2-5; TRBD1 agrees at 11 bases. The germline V gene encodes CDR1 MDHEN and CDR2 SYDVKM. V was pared by 6 bases and J by 5 bases, with 11 bases of the junction left unmatched. This CDR3 contains 16 residues. The CDR3 loop reads CASRTRTGGAWETQYF. The CDR3 nucleotides read TGTGCCAGCAGGACTCGGACAGGGGGCGCTTGGGAGACCCAGTACTTC.

The rearrangement uses TRBV19 and TRBJ1-1; maybe TRBD1 (5 bases). This CDR3 is built from 14 residues. Per germline, CDR1 LNHDA and CDR2 SQIVND (reference sequence). The V gene lost 6 bases and the J gene lost 1 base, with 12 bases spanning the gap. The CDR3 protein is CASRRSGGNTEAFF. The CDR3 nucleotides read TGTGCCAGTAGACGATCGGGGGGGAACACTGAAGCTTTCTTT.

This clone has only a few counts. The CDR3 is CASSLGTGGQNQPQHF. CDR3 in DNA: TGTGCCAGCTCACTTGGGACAGGGGGCCAGAATCAGCCCCAGCATTTT. This chain joins TRBV18 and TRBJ1-5, with 12 positions matching TRBD1. Germline CDR1 and CDR2: KGHSH and LQKENI. Losses at the gene ends were 4 bases for V and 4 bases for J; bases not matched to a gene: 5. The CDR3 runs 16 residues.

This clone turned up a few times. The genes are TRBV5-1 and TRBJ2-7; 7 bases are a match to TRBD1. J gave up 0 bases and V 4 bases, and 13 bases lay outside the gene matches. This CDR3 has 17 residues. The germline CDR1 and CDR2 sequences are SGHRS and YFSETQ. The CDR3, as DNA: TGCGCCAGCAGCCGCTTAGGGGGACAGAGGTTCTCCTACGAGCAGTACTTC. It yields the protein CASSRLGGQRFSYEQYF.

This clone was seen more than once but under ten times. The chain has TRBV4-3 and TRBJ2-1; D is possibly TRBD2 (5 bases). Germline CDR1 reads LGHNA; CDR2 reads YSLEER. The germline V and J ends were trimmed by 0 bases and 0 bases, with 12 bases remaining between them. The CDR3 extends over 17 amino acids. The CDR3 DNA reads as TGCGCCAGCAGCCAAGATGTGGGCGGGTCCTCCTACAATGAGCAGTTCTTC. It codes for CASSQDVGGSSYNEQFF.

The J gene is TRBJ2-4, the V gene TRBV4-2; TRBD2 aligns across 9 bases. After removal of 1 base from V and 5 bases from J, the junction contained 3 bases not matched to a gene. CDR3 length equals 15 residues. Germline-derived CDR1 and CDR2 are LGHNA and YNFKEQ. In DNA form, the CDR3 reads TGTGCCAGCAGCCAAGCTCGCGGGGGGGAAAACATTCAGTACTTC. This sequence encodes CASSQARGGENIQYF.

CDR3 amino acids: CASSQSAGTGELFF. CDR3 bases: TGTGCCAGCAGCCAATCCGCAGGGACCGGGGAGCTGTTTTTT. The gene calls are TRBV3-1 (or the pseudogene TRBV3-2) and TRBJ2-2, with a tentative D call TRBD1 (5 bases). The V and J ends lost 2 bases and 5 bases respectively, with 9 bases between them. The germline V gene encodes CDR1 LGHDT and CDR2 YNNKEL (reference sequence). This CDR3 spans 14 amino acids.

The rearrangement links TRBV15 to TRBJ2-1, with 10 bases aligning to TRBD2. CDR1 LNHNV and CDR2 YYDKDF come from the germline V gene (reference sequence). The V and J ends lost 3 bases and 9 bases, in that order; junction bases with no gene match: 8. The CDR3 covers 15 residues. The CDR3 loop is CATSSGLAEGGEQFF. The CDR3 DNA reads as TGTGCCACCAGCAGTGGACTAGCGGAGGGGGGTGAGCAGTTCTTC.